This T cell receptor beta chain was documented in a study of T cells in Graves' hyperthyroidism and ophthalmopathy. Overall study findings and caveats: Progression to ophthalmopathy was predicted a median of approximately 6.4 months early. In the analysis, a 13 V-J model separated ophthalmopathy from stable hyperthyroidism.

Exclusion of a patient resulted from uncontrolled infection, other autoimmune disease, pregnancy or lactation. This clonotype appeared many times. The antigen is unknown. Germline V lookup: CDR1 SQVTM, CDR2 ANQGSEA. CDR3 length: 13 residues. The V gene lost 7 bases and the J gene lost 3 bases, with 15 bases spanning the gap. Researchers amplified the TCR beta CDR3 regions from RNA transcripts. The HTBI primer set drove a first-round RT-PCR of the TCR CDR3. One entry per CDR3 protein results from TCRdb running MiXCR on the multiplex PCR reads. This sample has about 400,000 distinct CDR3 sequences, with about 15% found just once.

This chain uses TRBV29-1 with TRBJ1-1; D is unclear. What was sequenced was blood. This sequence originates from a woman in her 30s with Graves' hyperthyroidism. The CDR3 sequence is CSAERRLDTEAFF. The CDR3 bases are TGCAGCGCCGAACGTAGGCTCGACACTGAAGCTTTCTTT.